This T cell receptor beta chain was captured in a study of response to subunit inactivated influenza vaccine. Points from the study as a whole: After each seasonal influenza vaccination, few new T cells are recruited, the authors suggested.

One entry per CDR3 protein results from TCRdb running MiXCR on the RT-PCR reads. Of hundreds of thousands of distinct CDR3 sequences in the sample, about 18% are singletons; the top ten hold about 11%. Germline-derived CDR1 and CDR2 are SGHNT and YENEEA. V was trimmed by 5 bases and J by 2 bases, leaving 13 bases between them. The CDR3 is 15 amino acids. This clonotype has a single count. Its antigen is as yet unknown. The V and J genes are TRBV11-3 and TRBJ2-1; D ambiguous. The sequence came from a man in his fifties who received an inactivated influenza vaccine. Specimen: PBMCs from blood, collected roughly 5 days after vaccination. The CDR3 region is CASSPEDHPYNEQFF. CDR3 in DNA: TGTGCCAGCAGCCCTGAAGATCATCCCTACAATGAGCAGTTCTTC.